This T cell receptor (beta chain) was identified during a study of T-cell reconstitution after alpha-beta-depleted transplantation in children (dated by TCRdb to about 2016). Background for the entire study: Using TCR repertoire profiling, the study quantitatively followed how T-cell immune reconstitution unfolded in children after TCRalphabeta/CD19-depleted allogeneic hematopoietic cell transplantation.

Details on this clonotype: Its antigen has not been determined. No base-level quality is on record; no much larger clone is a single base apart.

The library was generated by PCR. TCRdb lists the instrument as Illumina HiSeq 2500. To normalize quantification of the TCRbeta repertoire, the TCR libraries were built with molecular barcoding that relied on unique molecular identifiers. The public reads were reanalyzed by TCRdb: fastp trimming at Q25, MiXCR alignment, in-frame beta chains only. Rows merge per CDR3 protein into single entries with the most common DNA and genes. The sample table shows hundreds of thousands of distinct CDR3 sequences, and approximately 9.8% are seen once. Of the sample, roughly a tenth falls within the top ten clones. Deletion took 2 bases off V and 3 bases off J, with a span of 11 bases between the germline ends. CDR3 length: 14 amino acids, cysteine to phenylalanine. Only CDR3 DNA remains: 42 bases, in frame from the first base. The germline V gene supplies CDR1 SGHRS and CDR2 YFSETQ.

The clonotype was recovered from a human donor who donated a stem cell graft to a child with SCID. This sequence uses TRBV5-1 and TRBJ1-1; confidence is insufficient to name the D gene. The sample was PBMCs from the stem cell graft donor, taken from the stem cell graft. The DNA reads TGCGCCAGCAGCTTTGGGGATCCCTACACTGAAGCTTTCTTT. This gives the protein CASSFGDPYTEAFF.